What follows are 30 T cell receptor beta chains derived from one specimen sequenced in a study of kidney transplant recipient with SARS-CoV-2 infection (dated by TCRdb to the early 2020s). The sample's time point label is to be understood as: pre-pandemic baseline sample and day 111 after first positive SARS-CoV-2 test. Sequencing was performed on an Illumina MiSeq. TCRdb redid the processing of the public reads, applying fastp at Q25 and MiXCR, and retained in-frame beta chains. Each CDR3 protein appears once, grouped with its most common genes and DNA. The table for this sample lists fewer than 250,000 distinct CDR3 sequences; more than 25% of them were counted only once. Around 7.8% of the sample is in the top ten clones. Sequences were derived from a blood sample, sampled at baseline and on day 111 from a kidney transplant recipient. The receptors derive from a male patient in his thirties who had COVID-19 and was a kidney transplant recipient. After a transplant, some T cells may be the graft donor's own cells.

The V call is TRBV20-1, the J call TRBJ2-3; D uncertain. Germline V gene sequence: CDR1 DFQATT, CDR2 SNEGSKA (reference sequence). V gave up 3 bases and J gave up 4 bases, with 8 bases separating them. The length of the CDR3 is 12 residues. This chain's CDR3 is CSASVPPDTQYF. The CDR3, as DNA: TGCAGTGCTAGTGTTCCACCAGATACGCAGTATTTT.

The CDR3 loop is CSAPRGRGRGTQYF. In nucleotides, the CDR3 is TGCAGTGCTCCCCGGGGCAGGGGGCGGGGTACGCAGTATTTT. V usage is TRBV20-1 and J usage is TRBJ2-3; 8 bases match TRBD1. The CDR3 length is 14 residues. V shed 5 bases, J shed 8 bases, and the junction held 12 bases outside the gene matches. Germline loops: CDR1 DFQATT, CDR2 SNEGSKA (reference sequence).

The count of this clonotype is one. A read error may explain this, as a much larger clone is one base away. This chain links TRBV28 with TRBJ1-1, with 7 bases matching TRBD1. The length of the CDR3 is 15 residues. Germline CDR1 reads MDHEN; CDR2 reads SYDVKM. CDR3 sequence reads: CTSSPPRQGGTEAFF. CDR3 coding DNA: TGTACCAGCAGTCCGCCCCGACAGGGAGGGACTGAAGCTTTCTTT. The full variable domain, completed using reference TRBV28 and TRBJ1-1, is DVKVTQSSRYLVKRTGEKVFLECVQDMDHENMFWYRQDPGLGLRLIYFSYDVKMKEKGDIPEGYSVSREKKERFSLILESASTNQTSMYLCTSSPPRQGGTEAFFGQGTRLTVV.

This clonotype was counted ten times or more. The chain couples TRBV6-2 or TRBV6-3 to TRBJ1-5; tentatively, D is TRBD1 (5 bases). Germline CDR1 and CDR2: MNHEY and SVGEGT. This CDR3 is 17 amino acids long. V was cut by 0 bases and J by 7 bases, with 19 bases left in between. CDR3 coding DNA: TGTGCCAGCAGTTACTCGAGCTCAGGGAGGGGAGGACAGCCCCAGCATTTT. It specifies CASSYSSSGRGGQPQHF.

This clonotype was seen only a few times. The chain carries TRBV9 and TRBJ2-1; D possibly corresponds to TRBD1 (6 bases). CDR3 size: 14 residues. Germline lookup yields CDR1 SGDLS and CDR2 YYNGEE. V lost 4 bases and J lost 7, with 15 bases in between. The CDR3 sequence: CASSSRDTGNEQFF. As DNA, the CDR3 is TGTGCCAGCAGCTCGAGGGACACCGGGAATGAGCAGTTCTTC.

This clonotype was seen repeatedly, ten times or more. V is TRBV19 and J is TRBJ1-5; tentatively, D is TRBD1 (5 bases). This CDR3 has 14 amino acids. Germline V lookup: CDR1 LNHDA, CDR2 SQIVND (reference sequence). V was pared by 7 bases and J by 6 bases, with 16 bases between. CDR3 residues: CASTWDRWGQPQHF. Here the CDR3 DNA reads TGTGCCAGTACCTGGGACCGCTGGGGTCAGCCCCAGCATTTT.

The table lists this clonotype with many counts. This chain links TRBV5-8 with TRBJ2-5; possible D gene TRBD2, 6 bases. The V and J ends lost 3 bases and 0 bases respectively, with 21 bases between them. CDR3 size: 18 residues. Germline V gives CDR1 SGHTS, CDR2 YDEGEE. DNA of the CDR3: TGTGCCAGCAGCTGGGGAGGACTGGGGAGTGGGGACCAAGAGACCCAGTACTTC. Its protein is CASSWGGLGSGDQETQYF.

Of note for this clonotype: A much larger clonotype is one base distant, so this may be a read error. The V and J genes are TRBV5-1 and TRBJ1-2, with D perhaps TRBD1 (6 bases). Germline-derived CDR1 and CDR2 are SGHRS and YFSETQ. The CDR3 consists of 14 residues. The CDR3 sequence: CASSSGQHIYGYAF. As DNA, the CDR3 is TGCGCCAGCAGCTCCGGACAGCACATCTATGGCTACGCCTTC.

This clonotype was counted at least ten times. The chain employs TRBV3-1 and TRBJ1-1; D unclear. The CDR3 length is 17 residues. The germline CDR1 and CDR2 sequences are LGHDT and YNNKEL (reference sequence). V was shortened by 5 bases and J by 4 bases, with 23 bases between the two germline ends. The DNA of the CDR3 is TGTGCCAGCAGCTCGCGCGGTCCCATTTCAATTCGCACTGAAGCTTTCTTT. Amino acids: CASSSRGPISIRTEAFF.

On this clonotype: A much larger clone differs by one base, so this may be a read error. The rearrangement joins TRBV6-5 to TRBJ1-3; D gene uncertain. The CDR3 is 14 amino acids. Germline-derived CDR1 and CDR2 are MNHEY and SVGAGI. Trimming pared 7 bases from V and 0 bases from J, leaving 10 bases between. The CDR3 spells CASMGILSGNTIYF. In nucleotides, the CDR3 is TGTGCCAGCATGGGCATCCTCTCTGGAAACACCATATATTTT.

As to this clonotype: It is likely a read error: a sequence one base away is far more abundant. This chain connects TRBV7-2 to TRBJ1-1; perhaps TRBD1 as D (6 bases). The length of the CDR3 is 14 residues. Trimming stripped 1 base from V and 4 bases from J, with 10 bases between. Per the germline V gene, CDR1 is SGHTA and CDR2 is FQGNSA. CDR3 in amino acids: CASSLGQESTEAFF. The DNA for the CDR3 is TGTGCCAGCAGCTTAGGACAGGAGAGCACTGAAGCTTTCTTT.

With regard to this clonotype: It may be a read error: a sequence one base away is much more abundant. This chain links TRBV7-6 with TRBJ1-6; 7 bases fit TRBD1. The CDR3 loop spans 14 amino acids. Germline V gene sequence: CDR1 SGHVS, CDR2 FNYEAQ. The CDR3, as DNA: TGTGCCGGCAGAGGGGGGACAGTTTTATCACCCCTCCACTTT. This sequence encodes CAGRGGTVLSPLHF.

This chain joins TRBV30 and TRBJ1-1, with 7 bases that match TRBD1. CDR1 is GTSNPN, CDR2 SVGIG, per germline (reference sequence). V shed 1 base and J 1 base; nucleotides not matched to a gene: 3. CDR3 length: 14 amino acids. This chain's CDR3 is CAWSGTGRNTEAFF. In nucleotides, the CDR3 is TGTGCCTGGAGTGGGACAGGCCGGAACACTGAAGCTTTCTTT.

Only a few counts were recorded for this clonotype. V usage is TRBV5-1 and J usage is TRBJ2-1; perhaps TRBD1 as D (5 bases). The CDR3 covers 13 residues. CDR1 SGHRS and CDR2 YFSETQ come from the germline V gene. Trimming cost V 4 bases and J 10 bases, with 15 bases left between them. The chain's CDR3 is CASSRPSGNEQFF. The CDR3 DNA follows: TGCGCCAGCAGCCGCCCCTCAGGGAACGAGCAGTTCTTC. The whole variable domain, filled in from reference TRBV5-1 and TRBJ2-1, reads KAGVTQTPRYLIKTRGQQVTLSCSPISGHRSVSWYQQTPGQGLQFLFEYFSETQRNKGNFPGRFSGRQFSNSRSEMNVSTLELGDSALYLCASSRPSGNEQFFGPGTRLTVL.

At least ten counts were recorded for this clonotype. This chain links TRBV4-1 with TRBJ2-7; 9 bases fit TRBD2. The CDR3 runs 15 residues. CDR1 and CDR2 from the germline V gene are MGHRA and YSYEKL. After removal of 4 bases from V and 0 bases from J, the junction contained 4 bases not matched to a gene. The CDR3 region has the DNA TGCGCCAGCAGCCCCCGGACTAGCGTCTCCTACGAGCAGTACTTC. Its protein is CASSPRTSVSYEQYF.

A single count supports this clonotype. A much more abundant neighbour one base away suggests this may be a read error. The chain couples TRBV3-1 to TRBJ1-3, with D unclear. CDR1 and CDR2 (germline): LGHDT, YNNKEL (reference sequence). The germline V and J ends were trimmed by 0 bases and 0 bases, with 9 bases remaining between them. The CDR3 consists of 16 residues. The CDR3 coding sequence is TGTGCCAGCAGCCAAGAGATGCCGGCCTCTGGAAACACCATATATTTT. Translated, it gives CASSQEMPASGNTIYF. Full variable domain (missing parts from reference TRBV3-1 and TRBJ1-3): DTAVSQTPKYLVTQMGNDKSIKCEQNLGHDTMYWYKQDSKKFLKIMFSYNNKELIINETVPNRFSPKSPDKAHLNLHINSLELGDSAVYFCASSQEMPASGNTIYFGEGSWLTVV.

Ten or more counts support this clonotype. V is TRBV6-5 and J is TRBJ1-2; D may be TRBD1 (6 bases). The V and J ends lost 5 bases and 4 bases respectively, with 14 bases between them. Germline-derived CDR1 and CDR2 are MNHEY and SVGAGI. The CDR3 runs to 14 residues. For the CDR3, the DNA is TGTGCCAGCAGTGGGTCAGGGGACGTCTATGGCTACACCTTC. This gives the protein CASSGSGDVYGYTF.

This clonotype was found once. It is unclear where the CDR3 begins or ends on the DNA, so no DNA is shown, and the CDR3 is as TCRdb lists it. The rearrangement uses TRBV7-5 and TRBJ1-2. TRBV7-5 corresponds to a pseudogene. 19 amino acids form the CDR3, both terminal residues included. CDR3 sequence: CISAPESSNEVGKTYGYTF.

This clonotype showed up many times. This chain joins TRBV7-2 and TRBJ1-2; D is undetermined. The CDR3 extends over 18 amino acids. Germline-derived CDR1 and CDR2 are SGHTA and FQGNSA. V was cut by 1 base and J by 8 bases, with 26 bases left in between. The CDR3 loop is CASSLGSYSVASRGGYTF. The CDR3 bases are TGTGCCAGCAGCTTAGGTTCTTATTCAGTTGCCAGTCGGGGAGGCTACACCTTC.

The chain combines TRBV20-1 with TRBJ2-1, with TRBD2 identical over 8 bases. Germline CDR1 is DFQATT and CDR2 is SNEGSKA (reference sequence). There are 14 residues in the CDR3. With V trimmed by 1 base and J by 9 bases, 8 bases remained unmatched. The DNA of the CDR3 is TGCAGTGCTAGAGGGACTAGCTTCCGGAGTGAGCAGTTCTTC. This codes for CSARGTSFRSEQFF.

Turning to this clonotype: A much more abundant neighbour one base away suggests this may be a read error. The chain combines TRBV4-1 with TRBJ1-2, with D possibly TRBD1 on 5 matching bases. CDR3 length: 15 amino acids. The germline gives CDR1 MGHRA, CDR2 YSYEKL. CDR3 DNA sequence: TGCGCCAGCAACCAAGAGGAGGGGTATCACTTCGGCTACACCTTC. The encoded protein is CASNQEEGYHFGYTF.

As concerns this clonotype: This clone may be a read error of a much larger clone one base away. The gene calls are TRBV7-6 and TRBJ1-5; D unclear. The CDR3 has 13 amino acids. CDR1 SGHVS and CDR2 FNYEAQ come from the germline V gene. The CDR3 region is CASSPTRSQPQRF. CDR3 sequence (DNA): TGTGCCAGCAGCCCTACTCGTAGTCAGCCCCAGCGTTTT.

Comment on this clonotype: Possible read error: a much larger clone is one base away. The CDR3 loop reads CASGRDGPTGELFF. CDR3 bases: TGTGCCAGCGGAAGGGACGGACCCACCGGGGAGCTGTTTTTT. The V gene is TRBV2, the J gene TRBJ2-2; the D call may be TRBD1 or TRBD2 (5 bases each). The V gene's germline CDR1 is SNHLY and CDR2 FYNNEI. Trimming removed 8 bases at V and 4 bases at J, with 14 bases between. The CDR3 runs 14 residues. Complete variable domain (other parts from reference TRBV2 and TRBJ2-2): EPEVTQTPSHQVTQMGQEVILRCVPISNHLYFYWYRQILGQKVEFLVSFYNNEISEKSEIFDDQFSVERPDGSNFTLKIRSTKLEDSAMYFCASGRDGPTGELFFGEGSRLTVL.

A word on this clonotype: This could be a read error, since a much larger clone is one nucleotide away. The chain joins TRBV12-3 or TRBV12-4 to TRBJ1-3; D might be TRBD1 (5 bases). The CDR3 is 15 residues long. The ends were cut back, 6 bases at V and 0 bases at J, with 12 bases in the middle. Written as DNA, the CDR3 is TGTGCCAGCAGACACAGGCACCTCTCTGGAAACACCATATATTTT. Its translation is CASRHRHLSGNTIYF.

About this clonotype itself: A clone one base away is much larger, so this may be a read error. This chain uses TRBV3-1 with TRBJ1-1; the D is unclear. There are 14 residues in the CDR3. The germline V gene has CDR1 LGHDT and CDR2 YNNKEL (reference sequence). The DNA for the CDR3 is TGTGCCAGCAACCAAGGAGGAGGGAGGCTTGAAGCTTTCTTT. Translation: CASNQGGGRLEAFF. Full variable domain (rest looked up from reference TRBV3-1 and TRBJ1-1): DTAVSQTPKYLVTQMGNDKSIKCEQNLGHDTMYWYKQDSKKFLKIMFSYNNKELIINETVPNRFSPKSPDKAHLNLHINSLELGDSAVYFCASNQGGGRLEAFFGQGTRLTVV.

On this clonotype: A much bigger clone sits one base away, suggesting this may be a read error. This chain's CDR3 is CAGSEGGSGGTEAFF. The CDR3, as DNA: TGTGCCGGCAGTGAAGGGGGATCTGGGGGCACTGAAGCTTTCTTT. The chain couples TRBV6-1 to TRBJ1-1; TRBD1 might be the D (6 bases). CDR1 is MNHNS, CDR2 SASEGT, per germline. This CDR3 comprises 15 residues.

This clonotype occurred many times. The V call is TRBV28, the J call TRBJ2-7; TRBD1 agrees at 8 bases. Trimming removed 5 bases from V and 1 base from J; junction bases left unmatched: 10. In germline, CDR1 is MDHEN, CDR2 SYDVKM. The CDR3 spans 16 residues. The CDR3 DNA reads as TGTGCCAGCAGTCCATCAAGGACAGGGTTTTCCTACGAGCAGTACTTC. This gives the protein CASSPSRTGFSYEQYF.

This clonotype was counted ten times or more. The chain combines TRBV6-5 with TRBJ2-5; 9 bases agree with TRBD2. The end of the DNA aligns better with TRBJ2-7, so the J call may be wrong. The CDR3 contains 14 residues. Germline lookup yields CDR1 MNHEY and CDR2 SVGAGI. The CDR3 protein is CASSVGTSWDEQYV. The CDR3 coding sequence is TGTGCCAGCAGTGTGGGGACTAGCTGGGACGAGCAGTACGTC.

The table lists this clonotype with many counts. CDR3 DNA sequence: TGTGCCAGCTATTTCGGGTACTCAAGAAAGACCTATGGCTACACCTTC. Protein sequence: CASYFGYSRKTYGYTF. The V and J genes are TRBV9 and TRBJ1-2; D call uncertain. The ends were cut back, 7 bases at V and 4 bases at J, with 23 bases in the middle. CDR1 and CDR2 from the germline V gene are SGDLS and YYNGEE. CDR3 length: 16 amino acids.

This clonotype was detected ten times or more. This chain links TRBV27 with TRBJ1-4; no clear D gene. This CDR3 has 17 amino acids. Germline V gives CDR1 MNHEY, CDR2 SMNVEV (reference sequence). Deletions cut 5 bases from V and 7 bases from J, with 23 bases between. CDR3 region: CASSPNGRTTKGEKLFF. The DNA for the CDR3 is TGTGCCAGCAGTCCCAATGGACGAACTACTAAGGGTGAAAAACTGTTTTTT.